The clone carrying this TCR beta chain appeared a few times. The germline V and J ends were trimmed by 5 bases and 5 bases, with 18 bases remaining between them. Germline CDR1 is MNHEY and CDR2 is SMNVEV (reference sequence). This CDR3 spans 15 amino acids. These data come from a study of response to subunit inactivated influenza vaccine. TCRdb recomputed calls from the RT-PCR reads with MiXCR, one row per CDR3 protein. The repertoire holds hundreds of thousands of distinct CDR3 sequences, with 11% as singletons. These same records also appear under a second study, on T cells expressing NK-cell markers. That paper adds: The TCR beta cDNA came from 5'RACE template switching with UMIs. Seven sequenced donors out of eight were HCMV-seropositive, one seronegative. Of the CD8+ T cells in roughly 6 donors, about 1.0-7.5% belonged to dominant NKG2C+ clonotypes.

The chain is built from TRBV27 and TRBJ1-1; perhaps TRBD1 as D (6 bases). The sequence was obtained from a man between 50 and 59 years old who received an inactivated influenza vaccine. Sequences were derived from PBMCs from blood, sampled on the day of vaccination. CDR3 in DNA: TGTGCCAGCAGTCCGGGGGGCCTGGTCGGGACTGAAGCTTTCTTT. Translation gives CASSPGGLVGTEAFF.